The 18 T cell receptor beta chains reported below all come from one sample, sequenced in a study of CD8+ T cells in alopecia areata. Extraction of RNA preceded its reverse transcription into cDNA, which served as the sequencing template. Libraries were prepared by immunoSEQ multiplex PCR; TCRdb keeps only in-frame clonotypes and omits some of them. The table records roughly 130,000 clones, over 50% of them present only once. The sample here was CD4+ T cells sorted from blood, taken at week 0. The receptors were sampled from a human donor with alopecia areata.

The chain combines TRBV29-1 with TRBJ2-1; 8 nucleotides align to TRBD2. Germline-derived CDR1 and CDR2 are SQVTM and ANQGSEA. This CDR3 region has 11 residues. The V segment lost 7 bases and the J segment 7 bases; nucleotides outside the gene matches: 3. CDR3 bases: TGCAGCGCCCGGGGGGGAAATGAGCAGTTCTTC. It yields the protein CSARGGNEQFF.

The gene calls are TRBV25-1 and TRBJ1-1, with D hard to call. CDR1 and CDR2 from the germline V gene are MGHDK and SYGVNS. Trimming cost V 5 bases and J 8 bases, with 9 bases left between them. The CDR3 extends over 11 amino acids. The CDR3: CASSKFREAFF. CDR3 nucleotide sequence: TGTGCCAGCAGTAAGTTTAGGGAAGCTTTCTTT.

The rearrangement joins TRBV13 to TRBJ2-1; 9 bases agree with TRBD1. Unmatched junction bases numbered 7, after V lost 5 bases and J lost 2 bases. Germline assignment: CDR1 PRHDT and CDR2 FYEKMQ (reference sequence). This CDR3 has 16 amino acids. CDR3 sequence: CASSARRDRAYNEQFF. The CDR3 DNA is TGTGCCAGCAGCGCAAGACGGGACAGGGCCTACAATGAGCAGTTCTTC.

This clone has only one observation. The CDR3 spells CASSLSASRDRGYGYTF. The CDR3 DNA reads as TGTGCCAGCAGCTTATCAGCGTCCCGGGACAGGGGCTATGGCTACACCTTC. V gene TRBV7-2 combines with J gene TRBJ1-2, with 10 nucleotides matching TRBD1. This CDR3 comprises 17 residues. Germline-derived CDR1 and CDR2 are SGHTA and FQGNSA. J was trimmed by 4 bases and V by 2 bases; bases with no gene match: 10. Supplemented by reference TRBV7-2 and TRBJ1-2, the full variable domain reads GAGVSQSPSNKVTEKGKDVELRCDPISGHTALYWYRQSLGQGLEFLIYFQGNSAPDKSGLPSDRFSAERTGGSVSTLTIQRTQQEDSAVYLCASSLSASRDRGYGYTFGSGTRLTVV.

This clone was seen once. The V call is TRBV7-9, the J call TRBJ2-5, with 7 bases fitting TRBD1. V dropped 2 bases and J dropped 5; count of bases not matched to a gene: 8. CDR1 SEHNR and CDR2 FQNEAQ come from the germline V gene (reference sequence). CDR3 length equals 15 residues. CDR3 coding DNA: TGTGCCAGCAGCTTAAGACAGGGATCTACGGAGACCCAGTACTTC. Translated, it gives CASSLRQGSTETQYF.

The V and J genes are TRBV4-2 and TRBJ2-5; weak D call: TRBD2 (5 bases). From germline, CDR1 is LGHNA and CDR2 YNFKEQ. The CDR3 totals 15 residues. The V end lost 0 bases, the J end lost 5 bases, and 13 bases lay between the germline ends. The CDR3 DNA reads as TGTGCCAGCAGCCAAGACACCGGACTCTGGGAGACCCAGTACTTC. Protein product: CASSQDTGLWETQYF.

The chain joins TRBV19 to TRBJ1-2; D unclear. V lost 5 bases and J 8 bases, leaving 12 bases between the germline ends. Germline CDR1 is LNHDA and CDR2 is SQIVND (reference sequence). The CDR3 is 12 amino acids. CDR3: CASSGEYSGYTF. CDR3 in DNA: TGTGCCAGTAGTGGCGAGTACAGCGGCTACACCTTC.

V and J are TRBV5-1 and TRBJ1-3, with TRBD1 identical over 11 bases. The germline CDR1 and CDR2 sequences are SGHRS and YFSETQ. The V segment lost 0 bases and the J segment 0 bases; nucleotides outside the gene matches: 8. This CDR3 is 19 amino acids long. CDR3 amino acids: CASSLGTGGSLSSGNTIYF. CDR3 in DNA: TGCGCCAGCAGCTTGGGGACAGGGGGCTCCCTTTCCTCTGGAAACACCATATATTTT.

This chain uses TRBV27 with TRBJ1-1, with 8 positions matching TRBD1. This CDR3 has 14 amino acids. CDR1 and CDR2 from the germline V gene are MNHEY and SMNVEV (reference sequence). With 6 bases clipped from V and 2 bases from J, the junction kept 5 bases outside the gene matches. The CDR3 coding sequence is TGTGCCAGCAGGTTGGGACAGGCCAACACTGAAGCTTTCTTT. Translating it yields CASRLGQANTEAFF.

V is TRBV11-3 and J is TRBJ2-5, with D unresolved. Germline assignment: CDR1 SGHNT and CDR2 YENEEA. Trimming removed 4 bases from V and 3 bases from J, with 12 bases in between. CDR3 length: 14 amino acids. CDR3 loop: CASSYGPQEETQYF. CDR3 DNA sequence: TGTGCCAGCAGCTACGGACCGCAGGAAGAGACCCAGTACTTC.

The gene calls are TRBV6-5 and TRBJ2-5; 9 positions agree with TRBD1. This CDR3 region has 15 residues. Germline CDR1 is MNHEY and CDR2 is SVGAGI. V shed 2 bases, J shed 5 bases, and the junction held 6 bases outside the gene matches. The CDR3 reads CASSYGQGRGETQYF. CDR3 sequence (DNA): TGTGCCAGCAGTTACGGACAGGGGAGGGGGGAGACCCAGTACTTC.

This clone has a handful of counts. J is TRBJ2-2 and V is TRBV7-9; 11 bases fit TRBD1. Trimming removed 4 bases from V and 5 bases from J; junction bases left unmatched: 15. The germline V gene has CDR1 SEHNR and CDR2 FQNEAQ (reference sequence). The CDR3 is 19 residues long. The DNA for the CDR3 is TGTGCCAGCAGCTCAACGGGCGTCGGACAGGGGGCGCGAACCGGGGAGCTGTTTTTT. It encodes CASSSTGVGQGARTGELFF.

CDR3 amino acids: CAWSDRSEQYF. CDR3 coding DNA: TGTGCCTGGAGTGACCGGAGCGAGCAGTACTTC. The rearrangement joins TRBV30 to TRBJ2-7; D is uncertain. The CDR3 sequence is 11 residues long. CDR1 and CDR2 from the germline V gene are GTSNPN and SVGIG (reference sequence). Between the trimmed V and J ends, which lost 1 base and 6 bases, there was a span of 7 bases.

The chain employs TRBV21-1 and TRBJ2-5; the D call in the table, TRBD1, was not verified against the DNA. The DNA end is more similar to TRBJ2-7, so the J call may be wrong. TRBV21-1 is deemed a pseudogene. CDR3 length: 17 amino acids. CDR3 sequence: CASSNFVAGQGYYEQYF. The CDR3 DNA reads TGTGCCAGCAGCAACTTCGTGGCGGGACAGGGTTACTACGAGCAGTACTTC.

This clone was seen only a few times. The CDR3 reads CASGLAGGLSSYEQYF. CDR3 sequence (DNA): TGTGCCAGCGGACTAGCGGGAGGTTTAAGCTCCTACGAGCAGTACTTC. The chain carries TRBV27 and TRBJ2-7, with TRBD2 matching 14 bases. Germline CDR1 and CDR2: MNHEY and SMNVEV (reference sequence). V shed 8 bases and J 0 bases; nucleotides not matched to a gene: 6. CDR3 length: 16 amino acids.

The rearrangement uses TRBV7-9 and TRBJ1-2; TRBD1 might be the D (6 bases). The CDR3 is 16 residues long. CDR1 and CDR2 (germline): SEHNR, FQNEAQ (reference sequence). V lost 5 bases to trimming and J lost 6 bases, with 22 bases between them. CDR3 sequence (DNA): TGTGCCAGCAGCCCCATGGCCAGGGGCCCTCTCGATGGCTACACCTTC. Its translation is CASSPMARGPLDGYTF.

The chain has TRBV15 and TRBJ1-1, with TRBD1 matching 8 bases. CDR3 length: 14 amino acids. CDR1 LNHNV and CDR2 YYDKDF come from the germline V gene (reference sequence). Unmatched junction bases numbered 2, after V lost 4 bases and J lost 1 base. CDR3 in DNA: TGTGCCACCAGCAAGGACAGGGAGAACACTGAAGCTTTCTTT. It is translated as CATSKDRENTEAFF.

This clone was observed a few times. The rearrangement joins TRBV27 to TRBJ2-7; unclear D gene. With 6 bases removed from V and 0 bases from J, the gap between germline ends came to 18 bases. The CDR3 spans 16 residues. CDR1 and CDR2 from the germline V gene are MNHEY and SMNVEV (reference sequence). The CDR3, as DNA: TGTGCCAGCAGGAGTGCCATCCCAAGGAGCTCCTACGAGCAGTACTTC. Translation gives CASRSAIPRSSYEQYF.